This T cell receptor beta chain was identified in a study of low-dose radiotherapy and immunotherapy resistance in tumors. Background on the study: The study administered intravenous cyclophosphamide at 200 mg/m2 every two weeks, one day ahead of radiation and immunotherapy.

This CDR3 comprises 13 residues. Deletions cut 4 bases from V and 2 bases from J, with 10 bases between. Germline V gene lookup returns CDR1 SGHRS and CDR2 YFSETQ. At least ten counts were recorded for this clonotype. Time point reported: after trial treatment. Regarding treatment: LDRT plus nivolumab, ipilimumab, low-dose cyclophosphamide and aspirin (RACIN trial). Treatment of the donors consisted of nivolumab and ipilimumab (plus aspirin, low-dose cyclophosphamide and low-dose radiotherapy). Both TCRalpha and TCRbeta chains were reverse transcribed with V-gene-specific primers. The authors amplified TCRs for around 20 PCR cycles with a constant-region primer and a V-primer adapter. Each CDR3 protein gets one entry after TCRdb re-called the reads with MiXCR. In the table there are roughly 38,000 distinct CDR3 sequences, around 20% of which are singletons.

This TCR derives from a female donor with ovarian cancer. The rearrangement links TRBV5-1 to TRBJ2-7; the D gene is possibly TRBD2 (6 bases). Specimen: PBMCs, collected after low-dose radiotherapy plus immunotherapy. This CDR3 reads CASSRGIAYEQYF. CDR3 bases: TGCGCCAGCAGCCGGGGGATTGCCTACGAGCAGTACTTC.